These T cell receptor beta chains were read from a single sample in a study of molecular identifiers for immune sequencing clone quantification. TCRdb reprocessed the PCR reads with MiXCR, giving one entry per CDR3 protein. The table shows approximately 40,000 distinct CDR3 sequences, with around 20% occurring only once. Sequences were obtained from naive CD8+ T cells from blood, with Jurkat cell RNA spiked in. Source of these receptors: a human donor in good health. Some libraries in this study had Jurkat cell RNA spiked in. The CDR3 runs from the conserved cysteine through the conserved F or W. The D gene is left open where the match is weak. The size entry gives how often the clone was seen (once, few, many) or a class if it is expanded.

clone_size,j_call,d_call,cdr3_length,v_call,cdr3_aa,cdr3_nt
many,TRBJ2-1,-,13,TRBV7-9,CASSPGRRNEQFF,TGTGCCAGCAGCCCCGGGCGCCGGAATGAGCAGTTCTTC
few,TRBJ2-5,-,15,TRBV7-9,CASSQLTRDRETQYF,TGTGCCAGCAGCCAACTAACGAGGGACCGGGAGACCCAGTACTTC
many,TRBJ1-4,-,20,TRBV13,CASGPHPQVAEKPTNEKLFF,TGTGCCAGCGGCCCTCATCCCCAAGTAGCCGAGAAGCCAACTAATGAAAAACTGTTTTTT
many,TRBJ1-2,-,13,TRBV6-5,CASATLKGVGYTF,TGTGCCAGCGCCACCCTAAAGGGAGTTGGCTACACCTTC
many,TRBJ1-1,-,14,TRBV12-3/TRBV12-4,CASSFSGIGTEAFF,TGTGCCAGCAGTTTCTCTGGGATTGGCACTGAAGCTTTCTTT
many,TRBJ1-5,-,14,TRBV7-9,CASSLGTDYQPQHF,TGTGCCAGCAGCTTAGGGACTGACTATCAGCCCCAGCATTTT
many,TRBJ2-5,TRBD1,15,TRBV27,CASSLSGGTGETQYF,TGTGCCAGCAGTTTATCGGGTGGGACAGGAGAGACCCAGTACTTC
many,TRBJ2-3,TRBD2,18,TRBV10-3,CASEGHELAGGVPDTQYF,TGTGCCTCCGAAGGGCATGAGCTAGCGGGAGGAGTCCCAGATACGCAGTATTTT
few,TRBJ2-7,-,15,TRBV28,CASSLGDFYSYEQYF,TGTGCCAGCAGTTTGGGTGACTTTTACTCCTACGAGCAGTACTTC
many,TRBJ2-1,-,15,TRBV28,CASSFSLESGHEQFF,TGTGCCAGCAGTTTCAGTCTAGAGTCTGGCCATGAGCAGTTCTTC
many,TRBJ2-7,TRBD2,16,TRBV9,CASSAGTSGPFSEQYF,TGTGCCAGCAGCGCCGGGACTAGCGGGCCTTTCTCCGAGCAGTACTTC
many,TRBJ2-2,TRBD2,19,TRBV9,CASSDRLAGGLWGTGELFF,TGTGCCAGCAGCGACAGACTAGCGGGAGGGCTTTGGGGTACCGGGGAGCTGTTTTTT